This entry lists 20 T cell receptor beta chains sequenced from one sample in a study of blood T cell repertoires in COVID-19. Sequencing was performed with immunoSEQ multiplex PCR; in TCRdb, only in-frame clones are kept and a portion is missing. Among 300,000 to 400,000 clones listed, more than 75% were seen once. The source material was PBMCs or T cells enriched from blood (not recorded which). The receptors come from a woman aged 25 to 39 with acute COVID-19.

This clone was seen more than once but under ten times. This chain connects TRBV7-2 to TRBJ1-1, with 7 bases matching TRBD1. J lost 8 bases, V lost 2 bases, and 14 bases had no gene match. Germline loops: CDR1 SGHTA, CDR2 FQGNSA. This CDR3 has 16 residues. The CDR3: CASSLTMTGTNREAFF. CDR3 DNA sequence: TGTGCCAGCAGCTTAACCATGACAGGGACGAACAGAGAAGCTTTCTTT.

This clone was seen a handful of times. The chain combines TRBV9 with TRBJ2-1, with 11 bases identical to TRBD2. CDR1 and CDR2 (germline): SGDLS, YYNGEE. Trimming cost V 0 bases and J 0 bases; bases outside gene matches: 23. The CDR3 is 24 residues long. As DNA, the CDR3 is TGTGCCAGCAGCGTAGTTCATGGAATAGCGGGGGGGCTACCAAGCTCCCTCTCCTACAATGAGCAGTTCTTC. Translation gives CASSVVHGIAGGLPSSLSYNEQFF.

V and J are TRBV6-5 and TRBJ1-2, with D tentatively TRBD1 (5 bases). CDR3 length: 13 amino acids. Per the germline V gene, CDR1 is MNHEY and CDR2 is SVGAGI. The V and J ends lost 7 bases and 4 bases respectively, with 13 bases between them. The CDR3 loop is CASNVGGTYGYTF. The CDR3 nucleotides are TGTGCCAGCAACGTGGGGGGGACCTATGGCTACACCTTC.

The chain combines TRBV18 with TRBJ2-7; possibly TRBD1 for D (6 bases). CDR1 and CDR2 (germline): KGHSH, LQKENI. V was trimmed by 3 bases and J by 2 bases, leaving 11 bases between them. The CDR3 spans 14 residues. CDR3 coding DNA: TGTGCCAGCTCACCTGGGACAACCCCCTACGAGCAGTACTTC. Translating it yields CASSPGTTPYEQYF.

This chain connects TRBV30 to TRBJ1-2; 8 bases agree with TRBD1. The length of the CDR3 is 15 residues. Germline CDR1 and CDR2: GTSNPN and SVGIG (reference sequence). V trimming: 0 bases; J trimming: 3 bases; junction bases outside the gene matches: 6. The CDR3 protein is CAWSVPDRGDYGYTF. CDR3 sequence (DNA): TGTGCCTGGAGTGTTCCCGACAGGGGCGACTATGGCTACACCTTC.

This clone was observed once. V usage is TRBV2 and J usage is TRBJ2-7; a weak D match, TRBD2 (6 bases). Deletions cut 6 bases from V and 7 bases from J, with 13 bases between. Germline V gives CDR1 SNHLY, CDR2 FYNNEI. The CDR3 totals 12 residues. The CDR3 DNA is TGTGCCAGCAGCCAGGGTCGGGGGGAGCAGTACTTC. Translated: CASSQGRGEQYF.

The chain uses TRBV5-6 and TRBJ2-7; TRBD1 might be the D (5 bases). Germline CDR1 reads SGHDT; CDR2 reads YYEEEE. V lost 3 bases and J lost 3, with 10 bases in between. The CDR3 totals 13 residues. CDR3 residues: CASSSRQNYEQYF. The CDR3 nucleotides are TGTGCCAGCAGCTCAAGACAGAACTACGAGCAGTACTTC.

The rearrangement joins TRBV7-6 to TRBJ2-1, with D perhaps TRBD2 (6 bases). Germline V gives CDR1 SGHVS, CDR2 FNYEAQ. The V end was cut by 1 base, the J end by 6 bases, with 10 bases between. The CDR3 has 14 amino acids. Written as DNA, the CDR3 is TGTGCCAGCAGCTTAGGTTGGGACTTCAATGAGCAGTTCTTC. Its protein product is CASSLGWDFNEQFF.

V and J are TRBV27 and TRBJ2-2, with 10 positions matching TRBD2. V gave up 0 bases and J gave up 5 bases; unmatched junction bases: 9. The CDR3 covers 18 residues. CDR1 and CDR2 from the germline V gene are MNHEY and SMNVEV (reference sequence). CDR3 region: CASSLSRAGGQGTGELFF. CDR3 sequence (DNA): TGTGCCAGCAGTTTATCGAGAGCGGGGGGGCAAGGAACCGGGGAGCTGTTTTTT.

The J gene is TRBJ2-7, the V gene TRBV12-5; D perhaps matches TRBD1 (5 bases). Between the trimmed V and J ends, which lost 0 bases and 3 bases, there was a span of 9 bases. There are 14 residues in the CDR3. Germline lookup yields CDR1 LGHNT and CDR2 FRNRAP. CDR3 bases: TGTGCTAGTGGTTTGGTGCCAGGGTTCTACGAGCAGTACTTC. Encoded protein: CASGLVPGFYEQYF.

The gene calls are TRBV3-1 (or the pseudogene TRBV3-2) and TRBJ1-4, with D possibly being TRBD1 (6 bases). V was cut by 1 base and J by 5 bases, with 14 bases left in between. Germline-derived CDR1 and CDR2 are LGHDT and YNNKEL (reference sequence). The CDR3 covers 16 residues. The CDR3 coding sequence is TGTGCCAGCAGCCAAGGAAACCGACAGGCCAATGAAAAACTGTTTTTT. Residues: CASSQGNRQANEKLFF.

V and J are TRBV5-1 and TRBJ2-5; 8 positions match TRBD1. The germline V gene has CDR1 SGHRS and CDR2 YFSETQ. J lost 5 bases, V lost 4 bases, and 4 bases had no gene match. This CDR3 has 13 amino acids. The CDR3 bases are TGCGCCAGCAGCGTGACAGGGGCCGAGACCCAGTACTTC. Translating gives CASSVTGAETQYF.

J is TRBJ1-3 and V is TRBV5-5, with D possibly TRBD1 on 6 matching bases. From germline, CDR1 is SGHKS and CDR2 YYEKEE (reference sequence). Trimming shortened V by 6 bases and J by 4 bases, and 11 bases separated the two germline ends. The CDR3 extends over 13 amino acids. As DNA, the CDR3 is TGTGCCAGCACCCAGGGGTACGGAAACACCATATATTTT. This codes for CASTQGYGNTIYF.

The chain links TRBV29-1 to TRBJ1-1; 9 bases fit TRBD1. The CDR3 extends over 14 amino acids. Germline values: CDR1 SQVTM, CDR2 ANQGSEA. Losses at the gene ends were 5 bases for V and 0 bases for J; bases not matched to a gene: 4. The CDR3 sequence is CSVSTGGLNTEAFF. The CDR3 DNA sequence: TGCAGCGTTTCCACAGGGGGCTTGAACACTGAAGCTTTCTTT.

V is TRBV6-6 and J is TRBJ2-2; a weak D match, TRBD1 (5 bases). The germline gives CDR1 MNHNY, CDR2 SVGAGI (reference sequence). V was cut by 6 bases and J by 5 bases, with 13 bases left in between. The CDR3 runs to 14 residues. The chain's CDR3 is CASSPAGKTGELFF. As DNA, the CDR3 is TGTGCCAGCAGCCCCGCAGGGAAAACCGGGGAGCTGTTTTTT.

The rearrangement joins TRBV21-1 to TRBJ2-1; the tabulated D call, TRBD2, remains unverified against the DNA. TRBV21-1 counts as a pseudogene. CDR3 size: 20 residues. CDR3 protein: CASSKLCSTLGGGSYNEQFF. Here the CDR3 DNA reads TGTGCCAGCAGCAAATTATGCTCAACCCTCGGGGGGGGCTCCTACAATGAGCAGTTCTTC.

The V call is TRBV18, the J call TRBJ1-5; possible D gene TRBD1, 6 bases. Germline assignment: CDR1 KGHSH and CDR2 LQKENI. V was trimmed by 6 bases and J by 3 bases, leaving 15 bases between them. The CDR3 spans 15 residues. The CDR3 nucleotides read TGTGCCAGCTCCGACAGGCCAGATTTCAATCAGCCCCAGCATTTT. Translating it yields CASSDRPDFNQPQHF.

This clone was detected once. The chain couples TRBV18 to TRBJ2-5, with TRBD1 as a possible D gene (6 bases). This CDR3 is built from 13 residues. Germline loops: CDR1 KGHSH, CDR2 LQKENI. Trimming left V 2 bases short and J 7 bases short, with 11 bases between. The CDR3 sequence: CASSPNKGVTQYF. Here the CDR3 DNA reads TGTGCCAGCTCACCAAATAAGGGGGTGACCCAGTACTTC. Full variable domain (outside the CDR3, taken from reference TRBV18 and TRBJ2-5): NAGVMQNPRHLVRRRGQEARLRCSPMKGHSHVYWYRQLPEEGLKFMVYLQKENIIDESGMPKERFSAEFPKEGPSILRIQQVVRGDSAAYFCASSPNKGVTQYFGPGTRLLVL.

The chain joins TRBV10-3 to TRBJ2-5; the match to TRBD2 covers 10 bases. The CDR3 contains 13 residues. After removal of 10 bases from V and 5 bases from J, the junction contained 7 bases not matched to a gene. Germline-derived CDR1 and CDR2 are ENHRY and SYGVKD. CDR3 protein: CATGGSGGETQYF. The CDR3 region has the DNA TGTGCCACCGGGGGTAGCGGGGGGGAGACCCAGTACTTC.

The chain joins TRBV27 to TRBJ1-2; 7 bases are a match to TRBD1. Germline-derived CDR1 and CDR2 are MNHEY and SMNVEV (reference sequence). After removal of 4 bases from V and 6 bases from J, the junction contained 5 bases not matched to a gene. The CDR3 is made up of 13 amino acids. In nucleotides, the CDR3 is TGTGCCAGCAGTTCTAAGGGGGCGGATGGCTACACCTTC. This translates into CASSSKGADGYTF.